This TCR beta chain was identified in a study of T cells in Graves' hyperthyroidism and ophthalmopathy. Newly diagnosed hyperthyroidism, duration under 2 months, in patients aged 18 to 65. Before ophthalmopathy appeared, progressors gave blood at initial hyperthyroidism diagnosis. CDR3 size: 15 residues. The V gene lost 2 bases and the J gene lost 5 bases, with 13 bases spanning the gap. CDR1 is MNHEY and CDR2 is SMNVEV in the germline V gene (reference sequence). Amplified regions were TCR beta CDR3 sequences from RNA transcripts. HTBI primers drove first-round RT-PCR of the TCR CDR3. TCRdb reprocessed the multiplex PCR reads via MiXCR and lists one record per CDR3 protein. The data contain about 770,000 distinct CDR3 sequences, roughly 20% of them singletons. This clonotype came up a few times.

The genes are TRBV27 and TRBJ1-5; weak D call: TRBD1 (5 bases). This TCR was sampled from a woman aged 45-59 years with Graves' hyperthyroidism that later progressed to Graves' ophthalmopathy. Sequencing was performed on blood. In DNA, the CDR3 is TGTGCCAGCAGTTTACAGGGCATACCTTATCAGCCCCAGCATTTT. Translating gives CASSLQGIPYQPQHF.